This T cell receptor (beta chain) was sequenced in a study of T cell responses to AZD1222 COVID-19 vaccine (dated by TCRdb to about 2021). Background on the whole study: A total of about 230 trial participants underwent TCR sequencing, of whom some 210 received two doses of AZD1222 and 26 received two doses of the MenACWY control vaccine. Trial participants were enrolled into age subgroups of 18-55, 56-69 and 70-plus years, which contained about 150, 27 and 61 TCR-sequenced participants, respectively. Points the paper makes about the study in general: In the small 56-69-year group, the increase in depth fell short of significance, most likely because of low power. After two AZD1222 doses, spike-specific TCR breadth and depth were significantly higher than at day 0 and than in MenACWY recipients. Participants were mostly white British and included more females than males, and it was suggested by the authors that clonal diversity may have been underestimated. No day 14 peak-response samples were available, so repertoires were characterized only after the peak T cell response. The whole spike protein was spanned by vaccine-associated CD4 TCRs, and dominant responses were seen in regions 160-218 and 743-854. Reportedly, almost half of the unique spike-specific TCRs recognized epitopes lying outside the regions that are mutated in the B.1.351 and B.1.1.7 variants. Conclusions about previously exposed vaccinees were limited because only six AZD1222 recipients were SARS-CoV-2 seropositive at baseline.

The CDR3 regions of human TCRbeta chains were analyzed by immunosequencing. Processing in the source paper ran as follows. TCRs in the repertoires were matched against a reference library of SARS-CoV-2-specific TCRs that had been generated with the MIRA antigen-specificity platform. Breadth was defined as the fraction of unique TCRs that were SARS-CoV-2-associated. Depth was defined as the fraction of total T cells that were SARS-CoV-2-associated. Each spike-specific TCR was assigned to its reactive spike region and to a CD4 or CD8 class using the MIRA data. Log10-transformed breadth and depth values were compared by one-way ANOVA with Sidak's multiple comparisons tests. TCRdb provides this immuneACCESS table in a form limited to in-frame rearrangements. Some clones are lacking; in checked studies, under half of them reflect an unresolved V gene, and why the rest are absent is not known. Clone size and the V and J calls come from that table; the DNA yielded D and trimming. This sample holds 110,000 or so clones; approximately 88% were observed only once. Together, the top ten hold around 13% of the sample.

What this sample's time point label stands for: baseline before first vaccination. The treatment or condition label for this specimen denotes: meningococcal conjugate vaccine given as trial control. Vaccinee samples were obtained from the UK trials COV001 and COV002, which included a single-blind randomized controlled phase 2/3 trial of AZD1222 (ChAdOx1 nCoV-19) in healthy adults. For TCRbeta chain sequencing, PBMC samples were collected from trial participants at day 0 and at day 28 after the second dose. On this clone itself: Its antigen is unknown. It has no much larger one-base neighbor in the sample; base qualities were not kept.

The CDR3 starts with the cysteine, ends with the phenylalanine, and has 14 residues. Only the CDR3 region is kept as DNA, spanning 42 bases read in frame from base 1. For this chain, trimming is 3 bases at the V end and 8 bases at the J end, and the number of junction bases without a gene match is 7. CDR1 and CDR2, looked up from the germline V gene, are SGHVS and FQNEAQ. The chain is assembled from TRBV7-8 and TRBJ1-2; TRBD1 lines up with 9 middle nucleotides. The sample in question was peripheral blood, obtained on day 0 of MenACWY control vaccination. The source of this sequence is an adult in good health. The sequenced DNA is TGTGCCAGCAGCTTGACGGGACAGGGTTACGGCTACACCTTC. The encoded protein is CASSLTGQGYGYTF.